The source of this T cell receptor (beta chain) is a study of lymphopenia after photon versus proton radiotherapy. Notes on the study in general: Authors raise, but do not show, better survival with proton therapy. Post-nadir TCR diversity decline inversely tracked overall survival among those who died. Proton therapy kept repertoires fairly stable, unlike photons, which gained effector/memory cells. Post-nadir diversity loss with photons came from oligoclonal expansion, particularly CD8+ Temra cells.

Of note for this clone: The antigen remains undetermined.

Measured with immunoSEQ multiplex PCR; TCRdb has only the in-frame clones, and not every one. In the table there are 15,000 to 20,000 clones, about nine tenths of which are singletons. The CDR3 covers 16 residues. V lost 3 bases, J lost 0 bases, and 4 bases stayed unmatched. Germline V gene data show CDR1 as KGHSH and CDR2 as LQKENI. The chain uses TRBV18 and TRBJ1-3; 8 bases align to TRBD1. The TCR originated in an older woman with cholangiocarcinoma. Some clones in this sample may be carry-over from other donors' samples. The sequences come from peripheral blood, collected from a patient treated with proton-based radiotherapy. In DNA form, the CDR3 reads TGTGCCAGCTCACCCCGACAGGGGCTCTCTGGAAACACCATATATTTT. It specifies CASSPRQGLSGNTIYF.